This TCR beta chain was obtained from a study of blood T cell repertoires in COVID-19. Data came from immunoSEQ multiplex PCR; TCRdb stores just in-frame clones and leaves some out. This sample has 210,000 or so clones; 84% occur once, and the top ten carry about 2%. The length of the CDR3 is 15 residues. The V gene's germline CDR1 is SGHRS and CDR2 YFSETQ. The J segment lost 8 bases and the V segment lost 4 bases, leaving 9 bases of the junction unmatched. The sequence derives from a man aged 55-75 years who had recovered from COVID-19. The sequenced material came from PBMCs or T cells enriched from blood (not recorded which). The chain links TRBV5-1 to TRBJ1-6; TRBD1 matches 7 bases. In nucleotides, the CDR3 is TGCGCCAGCAGCCTACGACAGGGCGATGATTCACCCCTCCACTTT. This translates into CASSLRQGDDSPLHF.